The 10 T cell receptor beta chains below all came from one sample that was sequenced in a study of T-cell reconstitution after alpha-beta-depleted transplantation in children. The TCRbeta library was prepared with unique molecular identifiers. From the PCR reads, TCRdb called clonotypes with MiXCR, one entry per CDR3 protein. The sample has over 200,000 distinct CDR3 sequences, 11% seen once. The source material was PBMCs, sampled before TCRalphabeta/CD19-depleted stem cell transplant. These receptors were collected from a child under two years old with acute myeloid leukemia, due to receive a stem cell transplant.

The table lists this clonotype with a few counts. The chain carries TRBV11-3 and TRBJ2-3, with D perhaps given as TRBD1 or TRBD2 (6 bases each). This CDR3 is built from 16 residues. The V end lost 5 bases, the J end lost 3 bases, and 18 bases lay between the germline ends. Per the germline V gene, CDR1 is SGHNT and CDR2 is YENEEA. CDR3 nucleotides: TGTGCCAGCAGCCGGGGGCGGGTCCACCAAACAGATACGCAGTATTTT. Amino acid sequence: CASSRGRVHQTDTQYF.

This clonotype was observed many times. This rearrangement joins TRBV20-1 to TRBJ2-7, with a weak D call TRBD1 (6 bases). Germline CDR1 is DFQATT and CDR2 is SNEGSKA (reference sequence). The CDR3 consists of 14 residues. The V end lost 6 bases, the J end lost 2 bases, and 17 bases lay between the germline ends. CDR3: CSARTGLRAYEQYF. In nucleotides, the CDR3 is TGCAGTGCGCGCACAGGGTTAAGAGCCTACGAGCAGTACTTC.

The sample holds many counts of this clonotype. The CDR3 is CASSRRGPGSGDTQYF. The CDR3 DNA reads as TGTGCCAGCAGTAGACGGGGTCCGGGTTCGGGAGATACGCAGTATTTT. The chain links TRBV28 to TRBJ2-3; tentative D call: TRBD2 (5 bases). The length of the CDR3 is 16 residues. V lost 5 bases to trimming and J lost 5 bases, with 20 bases between them. Germline V gives CDR1 MDHEN, CDR2 SYDVKM.

The sample holds many counts of this clonotype. The chain recombines TRBV20-1 with TRBJ1-2, with D hard to call. Germline V CDR1 and CDR2: DFQATT, SNEGSKA (reference sequence). CDR3 length: 13 residues. The V end was cut by 1 base, the J end by 4 bases, with 10 bases between. CDR3 in amino acids: CSARGADGYGYTF. The CDR3, as DNA: TGCAGTGCTAGAGGAGCGGACGGCTATGGCTACACCTTC.

This clonotype has ten or more counts. The chain combines TRBV2 with TRBJ2-7; D not certain. Per germline, CDR1 SNHLY and CDR2 FYNNEI. The CDR3 covers 14 residues. Between the trimmed V and J ends, which lost 3 bases and 5 bases, there was a span of 14 bases. CDR3 DNA sequence: TGTGCCAGCAGTGAGGTGGGCAGCTCAAACGAGCAGTACTTC. Protein product: CASSEVGSSNEQYF.

The table lists this clonotype with many counts. The chain carries TRBV20-1 and TRBJ1-1; D remains unclear. Per the germline V gene, CDR1 is DFQATT and CDR2 is SNEGSKA (reference sequence). Trimming removed 6 bases from V and 1 base from J, with 12 bases in between. The CDR3 is 13 residues long. In DNA form, the CDR3 reads TGCAGTGCCGACTTCCATGGGAACACTGAAGCTTTCTTT. Its translation: CSADFHGNTEAFF.

This clonotype was seen at least ten times. The gene calls are TRBV12-3 or TRBV12-4 and TRBJ1-2; unclear D gene. V lost 4 bases, J lost 0 bases, and 12 bases lay in between. The CDR3 length is 15 residues. CDR3 residues: CASSSSGTANYGYTF. In DNA, the CDR3 is TGTGCCAGCAGTTCCTCCGGCACCGCTAACTATGGCTACACCTTC.

This clonotype was found many times. The V and J genes are TRBV4-1 and TRBJ2-1; TRBD2 might be the D (6 bases). Trimming left V 3 bases short and J 3 bases short, with 6 bases between. The CDR3 is 13 residues long. Germline V gene sequence: CDR1 MGHRA, CDR2 YSYEKL. DNA of the CDR3: TGCGCCAGCAGCCAGACTAGCTACAATGAGCAGTTCTTC. This sequence encodes CASSQTSYNEQFF.

This clonotype has a count of ten or more. The rearrangement uses TRBV14 and TRBJ1-1, with D hard to call. Germline CDR1 SGHDN, CDR2 FVKESK. This CDR3 contains 13 residues. The V end was cut by 0 bases, the J end by 10 bases, with 12 bases between. CDR3 in amino acids: CASSQERMSAAFF. In DNA, the CDR3 is TGTGCCAGCAGCCAAGAGCGCATGTCGGCAGCTTTCTTT.

This clonotype was observed a few times. The V call is TRBV7-9, the J call TRBJ2-2; D perhaps matches TRBD1 (7 bases). V shed 5 bases and J shed 7 bases, with 14 bases lying between them. Germline assignment: CDR1 SEHNR and CDR2 FQNEAQ (reference sequence). There are 14 residues in the CDR3. This CDR3 reads CASSPQGGGGELFF. Here the CDR3 DNA reads TGTGCCAGCAGCCCGCAGGGGGGCGGCGGGGAGCTGTTTTTT. The complete variable domain, with remaining parts taken from reference TRBV7-9 and TRBJ2-2, reads DTGVSQNPRHKITKRGQNVTFRCDPISEHNRLYWYRQTLGQGPEFLTYFQNEAQLEKSRLLSDRFSAERPKGSFSTLEIQRTEQGDSAMYLCASSPQGGGGELFFGEGSRLTVL.